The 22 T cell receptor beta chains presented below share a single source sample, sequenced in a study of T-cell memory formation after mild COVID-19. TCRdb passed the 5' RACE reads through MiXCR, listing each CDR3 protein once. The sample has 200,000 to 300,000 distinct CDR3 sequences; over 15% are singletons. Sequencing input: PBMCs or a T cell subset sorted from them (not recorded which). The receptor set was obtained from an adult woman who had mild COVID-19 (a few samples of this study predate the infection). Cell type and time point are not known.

CDR3 loop: CASSITGSYEQYF. In nucleotides, the CDR3 is TGCGCCAGCAGCATCACAGGGTCCTACGAGCAGTACTTC. The chain recombines TRBV5-1 with TRBJ2-7; a possible D gene is TRBD1 (6 bases). The CDR3 is 13 amino acids. Trimming cost V 4 bases and J 1 base, with 9 bases left between them. From germline, CDR1 is SGHRS and CDR2 YFSETQ. Together with reference TRBV5-1 and TRBJ2-7, the CDR3 gives the full variable domain: KAGVTQTPRYLIKTRGQQVTLSCSPISGHRSVSWYQQTPGQGLQFLFEYFSETQRNKGNFPGRFSGRQFSNSRSEMNVSTLELGDSALYLCASSITGSYEQYFGPGTRLTVT.

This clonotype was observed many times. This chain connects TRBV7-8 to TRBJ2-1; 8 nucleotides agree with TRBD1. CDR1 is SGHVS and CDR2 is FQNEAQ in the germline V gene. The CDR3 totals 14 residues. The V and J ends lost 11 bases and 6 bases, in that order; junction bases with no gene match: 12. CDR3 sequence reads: CASSGGQAFNEQFF. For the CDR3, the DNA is TGTGCCTCCTCTGGGGGACAGGCTTTCAATGAGCAGTTCTTC.

CDR3: CASSLAAGNYGYTF. The CDR3 DNA reads TGTGCCAGCAGTTTAGCGGCAGGGAACTATGGCTACACCTTC. V gene TRBV12-3 or TRBV12-4 combines with J gene TRBJ1-2, with D possibly being TRBD1 (5 bases). There are 14 residues in the CDR3. V was shortened by 0 bases and J by 2 bases, with 7 bases between the two germline ends.

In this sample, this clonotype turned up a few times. The CDR3 DNA follows: TGTGCCAGCAGCGTGAGACCCCTCTCAGGGACCTCCATCCAAGAGACCCAGTACTTC. The encoded protein is CASSVRPLSGTSIQETQYF. The V gene is TRBV9, the J gene TRBJ2-5; D may match TRBD1 or TRBD2 (5 bases each). This CDR3 has 19 amino acids. Trimming took off 2 bases at V and 1 base at J, with 24 bases between the two ends. Per the germline V gene, CDR1 is SGDLS and CDR2 is YYNGEE.

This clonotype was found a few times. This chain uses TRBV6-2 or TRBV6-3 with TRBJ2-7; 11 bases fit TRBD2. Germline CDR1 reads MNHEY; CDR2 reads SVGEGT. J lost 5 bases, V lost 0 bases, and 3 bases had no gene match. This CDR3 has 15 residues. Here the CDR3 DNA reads TGTGCCAGCAGTTACTCGAGACTAGCGGGAAACGAGCAGTACTTC. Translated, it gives CASSYSRLAGNEQYF.

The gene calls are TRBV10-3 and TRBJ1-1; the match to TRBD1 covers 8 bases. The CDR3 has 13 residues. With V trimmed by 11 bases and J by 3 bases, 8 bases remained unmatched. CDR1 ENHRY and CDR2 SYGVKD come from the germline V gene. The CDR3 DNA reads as TGTGCCGCCCAGGGGGCGCGGGACACTGAAGCTTTCTTT. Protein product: CAAQGARDTEAFF.

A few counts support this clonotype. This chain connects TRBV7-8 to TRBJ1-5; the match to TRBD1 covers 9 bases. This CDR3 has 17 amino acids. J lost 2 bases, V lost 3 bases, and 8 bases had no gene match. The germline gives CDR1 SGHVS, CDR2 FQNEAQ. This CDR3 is CASSFSDRGLGNQPQHF. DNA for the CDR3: TGTGCCAGCAGCTTTTCGGACAGGGGTTTAGGCAATCAGCCCCAGCATTTT.

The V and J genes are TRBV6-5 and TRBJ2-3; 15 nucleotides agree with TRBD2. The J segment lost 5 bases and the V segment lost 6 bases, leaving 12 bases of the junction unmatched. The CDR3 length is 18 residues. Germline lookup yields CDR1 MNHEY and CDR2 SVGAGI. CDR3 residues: CASRGWGLAGGRKDTQYF. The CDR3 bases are TGTGCCAGCAGGGGGTGGGGACTAGCGGGAGGACGGAAAGATACGCAGTATTTT.

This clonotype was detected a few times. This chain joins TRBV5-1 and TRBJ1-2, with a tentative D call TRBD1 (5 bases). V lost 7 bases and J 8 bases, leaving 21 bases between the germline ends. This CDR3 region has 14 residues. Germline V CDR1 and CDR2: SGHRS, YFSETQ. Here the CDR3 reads CASSFGQPQEGYTF. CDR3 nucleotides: TGCGCCAGCTCTTTCGGACAACCCCAAGAGGGCTACACCTTC. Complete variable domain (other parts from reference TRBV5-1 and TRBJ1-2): KAGVTQTPRYLIKTRGQQVTLSCSPISGHRSVSWYQQTPGQGLQFLFEYFSETQRNKGNFPGRFSGRQFSNSRSEMNVSTLELGDSALYLCASSFGQPQEGYTFGSGTRLTVV.

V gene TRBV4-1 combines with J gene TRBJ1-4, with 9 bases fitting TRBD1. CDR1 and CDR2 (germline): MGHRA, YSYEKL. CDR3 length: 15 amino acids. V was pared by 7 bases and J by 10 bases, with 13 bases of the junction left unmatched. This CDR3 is CASNREGQGRGKLFF. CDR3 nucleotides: TGCGCCAGCAACCGTGAGGGACAGGGTCGAGGAAAACTGTTTTTT.

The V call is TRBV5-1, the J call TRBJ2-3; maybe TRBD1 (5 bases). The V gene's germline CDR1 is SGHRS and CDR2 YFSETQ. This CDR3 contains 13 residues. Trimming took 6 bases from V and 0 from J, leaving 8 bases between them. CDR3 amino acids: CASKQESTDTQYF. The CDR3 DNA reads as TGCGCCAGCAAACAGGAGAGCACAGATACGCAGTATTTT.

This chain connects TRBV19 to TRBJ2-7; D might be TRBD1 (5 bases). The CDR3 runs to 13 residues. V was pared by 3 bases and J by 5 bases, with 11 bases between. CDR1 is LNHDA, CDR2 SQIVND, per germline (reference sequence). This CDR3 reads CASSMGQWNEQYF. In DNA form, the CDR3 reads TGTGCCAGTAGTATGGGGCAGTGGAACGAGCAGTACTTC.

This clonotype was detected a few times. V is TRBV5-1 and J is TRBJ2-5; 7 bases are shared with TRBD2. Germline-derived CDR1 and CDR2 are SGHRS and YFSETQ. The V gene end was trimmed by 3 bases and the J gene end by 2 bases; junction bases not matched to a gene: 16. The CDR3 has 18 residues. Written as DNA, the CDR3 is TGCGCCAGCAGCTCTGGAACCAGTAGTCTAGCGGCTCAAGAGACCCAGTACTTC. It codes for CASSSGTSSLAAQETQYF.

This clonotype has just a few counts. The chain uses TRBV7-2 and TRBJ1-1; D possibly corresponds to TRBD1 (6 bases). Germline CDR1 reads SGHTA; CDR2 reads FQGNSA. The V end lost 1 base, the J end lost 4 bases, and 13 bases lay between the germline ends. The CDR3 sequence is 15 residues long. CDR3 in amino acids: CASSLVGGQRTEAFF. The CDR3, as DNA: TGTGCCAGCAGCTTAGTTGGGGGGCAGCGCACTGAAGCTTTCTTT.

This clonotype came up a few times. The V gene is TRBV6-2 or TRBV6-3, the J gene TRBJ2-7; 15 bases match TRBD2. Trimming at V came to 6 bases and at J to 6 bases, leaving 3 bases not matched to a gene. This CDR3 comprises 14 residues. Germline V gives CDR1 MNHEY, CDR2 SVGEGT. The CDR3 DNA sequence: TGTGCCAGCAGCCCGGGACTAGCGGGAGGCGAGCAGTACTTC. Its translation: CASSPGLAGGEQYF.

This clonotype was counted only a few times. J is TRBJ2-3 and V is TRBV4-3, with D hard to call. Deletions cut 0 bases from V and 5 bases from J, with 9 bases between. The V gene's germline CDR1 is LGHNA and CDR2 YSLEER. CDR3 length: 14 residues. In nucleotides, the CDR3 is TGCGCCAGCAGCCAAGATATCCTAGGAGATACGCAGTATTTT. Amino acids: CASSQDILGDTQYF.

The CDR3 nucleotides are TGTGCCTGGGGCGGATACACTGAAGCTTTCTTT. Protein sequence: CAWGGYTEAFF. The V gene is TRBV30, the J gene TRBJ1-1; D ambiguous. This CDR3 contains 11 residues. The V gene's germline CDR1 is GTSNPN and CDR2 SVGIG (reference sequence). Trimming shortened V by 5 bases and J by 3 bases, and 7 bases separated the two germline ends.

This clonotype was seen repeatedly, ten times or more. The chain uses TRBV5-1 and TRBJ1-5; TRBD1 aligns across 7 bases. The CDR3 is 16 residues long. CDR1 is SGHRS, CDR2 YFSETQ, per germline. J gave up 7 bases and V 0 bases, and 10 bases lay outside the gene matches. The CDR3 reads CASSLEPGGSIQPQHF. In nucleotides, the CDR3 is TGCGCCAGCAGCTTGGAGCCAGGGGGGAGTATACAGCCCCAGCATTTT.

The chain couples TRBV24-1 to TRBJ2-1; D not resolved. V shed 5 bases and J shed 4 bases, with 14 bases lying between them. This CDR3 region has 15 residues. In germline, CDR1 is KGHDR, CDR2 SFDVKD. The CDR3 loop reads CATSGRQGFYNEQFF. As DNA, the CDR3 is TGTGCCACCAGTGGTCGGCAAGGGTTTTACAATGAGCAGTTCTTC.

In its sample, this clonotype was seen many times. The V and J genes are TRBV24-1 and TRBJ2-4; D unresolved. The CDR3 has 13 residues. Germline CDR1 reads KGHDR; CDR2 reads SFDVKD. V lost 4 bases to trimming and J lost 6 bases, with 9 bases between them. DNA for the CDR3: TGTGCCACCAGTGACCAGACGGTAAACATTCAGTACTTC. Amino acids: CATSDQTVNIQYF.

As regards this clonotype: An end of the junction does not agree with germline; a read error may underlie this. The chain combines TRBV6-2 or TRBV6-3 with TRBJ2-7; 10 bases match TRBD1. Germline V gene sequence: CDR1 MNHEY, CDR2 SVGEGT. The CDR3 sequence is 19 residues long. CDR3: CASSYSTPLTDRGSCEQYF. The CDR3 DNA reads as TGTGCCAGCAGTTACTCGACCCCTCTGACGGACAGGGGGTCCTGCGAGCAGTACTTC.

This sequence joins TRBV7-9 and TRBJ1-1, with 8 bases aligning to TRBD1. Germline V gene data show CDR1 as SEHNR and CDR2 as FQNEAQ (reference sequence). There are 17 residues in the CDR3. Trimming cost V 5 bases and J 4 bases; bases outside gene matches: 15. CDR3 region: CASSQRTGRVSGTEAFF. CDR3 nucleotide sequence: TGTGCCAGCAGCCAGCGGACAGGGCGGGTTTCTGGCACTGAAGCTTTCTTT.